The 29 T cell receptor beta chains below come from one sample, sequenced in a study of PD-L1 blockade in urothelial cancer. As for time point: pretreatment peripheral blood. Generated by immunoSEQ multiplex PCR, the TCRdb table keeps only in-frame clones and is missing some. Of tens of thousands of clones in the sample, roughly 80% were seen once. Here the sequenced sample was PBMCs, taken around atezolizumab (anti-PD-L1) treatment. These receptors originate from a man aged 40-55 years with urothelial cancer.

The rearrangement joins TRBV18 to TRBJ1-4, with TRBD1 matching over 9 bases. Germline V CDR1 and CDR2: KGHSH, LQKENI. This CDR3 region has 14 residues. Trimming at V came to 2 bases and at J to 7 bases, leaving 2 bases not matched to a gene. Here the CDR3 DNA reads TGTGCCAGCTCACCAACAGGGGGCGGTGAAAAACTGTTTTTT. It specifies CASSPTGGGEKLFF.

The chain recombines TRBV2 with TRBJ1-1; 7 nucleotides agree with TRBD1. CDR1 and CDR2 (germline): SNHLY, FYNNEI. This CDR3 spans 14 amino acids. With 6 bases clipped from V and 3 bases from J, the junction kept 7 bases outside the gene matches. In nucleotides, the CDR3 is TGTGCCAGCAGCCTGACAGGGAGTGACACTGAAGCTTTCTTT. Its protein is CASSLTGSDTEAFF.

V usage is TRBV23-1 and J usage is TRBJ2-3, with D unresolved. TRBV23-1 is an ORF for which the function is uncertain. V gave up 1 base and J gave up 2 bases, with 10 bases separating them. This CDR3 contains 15 residues. The CDR3, as DNA: TGCGCCAGCAGTCAATTGCACACACACACAGATACGCAGTATTTT. Residues: CASSQLHTHTDTQYF.

This chain uses TRBV11-3 with TRBJ2-7, with TRBD1 matching 7 bases. Germline CDR1 and CDR2: SGHNT and YENEEA. The CDR3 has 13 amino acids. V lost 1 base, J lost 5 bases, and 2 bases stayed unmatched. The CDR3 is CASSLGTGDEQYF. Here the CDR3 DNA reads TGTGCCAGCAGCTTAGGAACAGGGGACGAGCAGTACTTC. The whole variable domain, filled in from reference TRBV11-3 and TRBJ2-7, reads EAGVVQSPRYKIIEKKQPVAFWCNPISGHNTLYWYLQNLGQGPELLIRYENEEAVDDSQLPKDRFSAERLKGVDSTLKIQPAELGDSAVYLCASSLGTGDEQYFGPGTRLTVT.

With regard to this clone: The same CDR3 is also encoded by other DNA sequences in this sample. CDR3 in DNA: TGTGCCAGCAGCGTTGGACTAGCGGGCACAGATACGCAGTATTTT. Translated: CASSVGLAGTDTQYF. The V gene is TRBV9, the J gene TRBJ2-3; 10 bases are a match to TRBD2. The CDR3 extends over 15 amino acids. J lost 1 base, V lost 2 bases, and 1 base had no gene match. Germline V CDR1 and CDR2: SGDLS, YYNGEE.

The chain uses TRBV19 and TRBJ2-7; D call uncertain. Germline V CDR1 and CDR2: LNHDA, SQIVND (reference sequence). V was cut by 1 base and J by 1 base, with 8 bases left in between. CDR3 length: 14 residues. CDR3 residues: CASSIGTASYEQYF. The CDR3 DNA is TGTGCCAGTAGTATAGGTACAGCATCCTACGAGCAGTACTTC.

The chain has TRBV4-1 and TRBJ2-7; 7 bases fit TRBD1. This CDR3 spans 18 amino acids. The germline V gene encodes CDR1 MGHRA and CDR2 YSYEKL. The J segment lost 0 bases and the V segment lost 2 bases, leaving 13 bases of the junction unmatched. CDR3 region: CASSQPLGNRGSSYEQYF. CDR3 DNA sequence: TGCGCCAGCAGCCAACCCCTCGGCAACAGGGGTAGCTCCTACGAGCAGTACTTC.

The rearrangement links TRBV7-3 to TRBJ2-1; D remains unclear. This CDR3 comprises 13 residues. The germline gives CDR1 SGHTA, CDR2 FQGTGA. V was trimmed by 2 bases and J by 5 bases, leaving 7 bases between them. Here the CDR3 reads CASSLEFHNEQFF. For the CDR3, the DNA is TGTGCCAGCAGCTTAGAGTTCCACAATGAGCAGTTCTTC.

The genes are TRBV30 and TRBJ1-2; a possible D gene is TRBD1 (5 bases). Germline values: CDR1 GTSNPN, CDR2 SVGIG (reference sequence). Deletions cut 5 bases from V and 6 bases from J, with 16 bases between. The CDR3 has 13 amino acids. The CDR3 loop is CAWSRGTADGYTF. The DNA for the CDR3 is TGTGCCTGGTCCCGAGGGACTGCCGATGGCTACACCTTC.

The rearrangement links TRBV5-1 to TRBJ2-1, with 10 nucleotides matching TRBD1. Germline CDR1 and CDR2: SGHRS and YFSETQ. The trim removed 4 bases at V and 5 bases at J, leaving 12 bases unmatched. The CDR3 is made up of 17 amino acids. DNA for the CDR3: TGCGCCAGCAGCCTGGGGTCCCGGGACAGGGGCAACAATGAGCAGTTCTTC. It encodes CASSLGSRDRGNNEQFF.

The chain carries TRBV29-1 and TRBJ2-1; TRBD1 agrees at 9 bases. This CDR3 is built from 12 residues. Germline CDR1 reads SQVTM; CDR2 reads ANQGSEA. Losses at the gene ends were 5 bases for V and 9 bases for J; bases not matched to a gene: 5. CDR3 region: CSVQTGGAEQFF. The CDR3 region has the DNA TGCAGCGTTCAGACAGGGGGGGCTGAGCAGTTCTTC.

The V and J genes are TRBV18 and TRBJ1-2, with D hard to call. The CDR3 covers 12 residues. With 3 bases removed from V and 8 bases from J, the gap between germline ends came to 10 bases. Germline V lookup: CDR1 KGHSH, CDR2 LQKENI. The CDR3 nucleotides read TGTGCCAGCTCACCGCGCGGGGAGGGCTACACCTTC. Translated, it gives CASSPRGEGYTF.

The genes are TRBV5-1 and TRBJ2-5; 9 bases map to TRBD2. The CDR3 extends over 16 amino acids. Germline loops: CDR1 SGHRS, CDR2 YFSETQ. V was clipped by 4 bases and J by 1 base; unmatched bases: 8. The CDR3 loop reads CASSQGTSHSQETQYF. DNA for the CDR3: TGCGCCAGCAGCCAGGGGACTAGCCATTCCCAAGAGACCCAGTACTTC.

The V call is TRBV5-4, the J call TRBJ2-7; possible D gene TRBD1, 6 bases. This CDR3 contains 14 residues. Between the trimmed V and J ends, which lost 0 bases and 1 base, there was a span of 8 bases. Germline assignment: CDR1 SGHNT and CDR2 YYREEE (reference sequence). The CDR3 region has the DNA TGTGCCAGCAGCTTGGTACAGGGTTCCTACGAGCAGTACTTC. As protein: CASSLVQGSYEQYF.

The V gene is TRBV14, the J gene TRBJ1-3; 8 bases line up with TRBD1. This CDR3 is 15 amino acids long. Germline CDR1 and CDR2: SGHDN and FVKESK. After removal of 3 bases from V and 3 bases from J, the junction contained 4 bases not matched to a gene. In nucleotides, the CDR3 is TGTGCCAGCAGCCAGTACAGGGGGAGTGGAAACACCATATATTTT. Its translation is CASSQYRGSGNTIYF.

This clone appeared a few times. The V call is TRBV30, the J call TRBJ1-1, with a tentative D call TRBD1 (6 bases). Germline V CDR1 and CDR2: GTSNPN, SVGIG (reference sequence). The CDR3 is made up of 12 amino acids. V lost 7 bases and J lost 1, with 10 bases in between. CDR3 nucleotide sequence: TGTGCCTCCAAGACAGGGAACACTGAAGCTTTCTTT. Its protein product is CASKTGNTEAFF.

V is TRBV5-1 and J is TRBJ1-1; weak D call: TRBD1 (5 bases). Germline V CDR1 and CDR2: SGHRS, YFSETQ. This CDR3 spans 14 amino acids. With 4 bases removed from V and 1 base from J, the gap between germline ends came to 11 bases. The CDR3 region is CASSLGTANTEAFF. The CDR3 coding sequence is TGCGCCAGCAGCCTCGGGACTGCGAACACTGAAGCTTTCTTT.

This chain links TRBV10-3 with TRBJ2-7, with TRBD1 identical over 8 bases. J was trimmed by 3 bases and V by 6 bases; bases with no gene match: 1. Germline V gives CDR1 ENHRY, CDR2 SYGVKD. The CDR3 totals 12 residues. CDR3 amino acids: CAIRDRDYEQYF. DNA for the CDR3: TGTGCCATCAGGGACAGGGACTACGAGCAGTACTTC.

V and J are TRBV7-2 and TRBJ2-7, with 13 bases aligning to TRBD2. V shed 5 bases and J 2 bases; nucleotides not matched to a gene: 3. The CDR3 is 15 amino acids. Germline V lookup: CDR1 SGHTA, CDR2 FQGNSA. CDR3 sequence: CASSAGLAGTYEQYF. DNA of the CDR3: TGTGCCAGCAGCGCGGGACTAGCGGGAACCTACGAGCAGTACTTC.

V usage is TRBV18 and J usage is TRBJ2-7; TRBD1 is a possible D gene (5 bases). Germline assignment: CDR1 KGHSH and CDR2 LQKENI. V shed 0 bases and J shed 3 bases, with 15 bases lying between them. The CDR3 has 16 amino acids. CDR3 coding DNA: TGTGCCAGCTCACCACCGGGGCTATCTGGCTTCTACGAGCAGTACTTC. Its translation is CASSPPGLSGFYEQYF.

This clone has more than one count but fewer than ten. The chain is built from TRBV2 and TRBJ1-3; D uncertain. This CDR3 has 13 residues. Trimming took 8 bases from V and 0 from J, leaving 8 bases between them. Germline CDR1 reads SNHLY; CDR2 reads FYNNEI. In DNA form, the CDR3 reads TGTGCCAGCGGTATAGACTCTGGAAACACCATATATTTT. It translates to CASGIDSGNTIYF.

This chain uses TRBV11-2 with TRBJ2-7; D gene uncertain. Germline V gene sequence: CDR1 SGHAT, CDR2 FQNNGV. CDR3 length: 16 amino acids. Trimming took off 1 base at V and 3 bases at J, with 16 bases between the two ends. The CDR3 sequence is CASSLGASSPGYEQYF. In DNA, the CDR3 is TGTGCCAGCAGCTTAGGGGCCAGTTCCCCAGGCTACGAGCAGTACTTC.

The V call is TRBV9, the J call TRBJ2-3, with TRBD2 matching over 8 bases. There are 15 residues in the CDR3. The germline gives CDR1 SGDLS, CDR2 YYNGEE. The V gene end was trimmed by 3 bases and the J gene end by 12 bases; junction bases not matched to a gene: 15. The CDR3 sequence: CASSAQGLEGGTQYF. CDR3 sequence (DNA): TGTGCCAGCAGCGCCCAGGGACTAGAGGGGGGAACTCAGTATTTT.

This rearrangement joins TRBV7-2 to TRBJ2-3; D gene unclear. Germline CDR1 is SGHTA and CDR2 is FQGNSA. The CDR3 is 11 amino acids. V gave up 3 bases and J gave up 8 bases, with 6 bases separating them. CDR3 residues: CASSFSGTQYF. CDR3 DNA: TGTGCCAGCAGCTTTAGTGGTACGCAGTATTTT.

The chain links TRBV27 to TRBJ2-7, with 10 positions matching TRBD2. The CDR3 has 15 amino acids. The V and J ends lost 2 bases and 2 bases, in that order; junction bases with no gene match: 3. Germline values: CDR1 MNHEY, CDR2 SMNVEV (reference sequence). In nucleotides, the CDR3 is TGTGCCAGCAGTTTAGCTAGCGGGAGTACCTACGAGCAGTACTTC. Amino acids: CASSLASGSTYEQYF.

The chain couples TRBV6-6 to TRBJ2-1, with TRBD2 matching over 9 bases. The trim removed 5 bases at V and 3 bases at J, leaving 8 bases unmatched. The V gene's germline CDR1 is MNHNY and CDR2 SVGAGI (reference sequence). The CDR3 loop spans 16 amino acids. CDR3 residues: CASSRSASGIYNEQFF. In nucleotides, the CDR3 is TGTGCCAGCAGTCGATCGGCTAGCGGGATCTACAATGAGCAGTTCTTC.

This clone occurred a few times. This chain links TRBV2 with TRBJ1-5, with TRBD1 identical over 7 bases. Per germline, CDR1 SNHLY and CDR2 FYNNEI. This CDR3 is 16 amino acids long. J was trimmed by 3 bases and V by 8 bases; bases with no gene match: 13. CDR3 protein: CASQRGRTGSNQPQHF. CDR3 nucleotide sequence: TGTGCCAGCCAAAGGGGGCGAACGGGGTCCAATCAGCCCCAGCATTTT.

The chain carries TRBV6-1 and TRBJ2-3, with TRBD2 matching over 7 bases. V shed 1 base, J shed 3 bases, and the junction held 7 bases outside the gene matches. Germline-derived CDR1 and CDR2 are MNHNS and SASEGT. CDR3 size: 16 residues. The CDR3 here is CASSEVAWEGTDTQYF. CDR3 nucleotide sequence: TGTGCCAGCAGTGAAGTCGCGTGGGAGGGGACAGATACGCAGTATTTT.

The chain is built from TRBV9 and TRBJ2-5; a possible D gene is TRBD1 (7 bases). Trimming shortened V by 2 bases and J by 5 bases, and 16 bases separated the two germline ends. Germline loops: CDR1 SGDLS, CDR2 YYNGEE. The CDR3 covers 15 residues. CDR3 nucleotides: TGTGCCAGCAGCGTTGTTTCAGGGGGGCGGGAGACCCAGTACTTC. The encoded protein is CASSVVSGGRETQYF.